This T cell receptor (beta chain) was sequenced for a study of shared clonotypes between healthy human individuals. Study overall: Three CD4 naive, three CD4 memory, two CD8 naive and one CD8 memory plate were used per donor.

Generated by immunoSEQ multiplex PCR, the TCRdb table keeps only in-frame clones and is missing some. The sample lists 1.6 million or so clones, 98% seen once, with around 0.33% in the top ten. Findings and limits, study-wide: Between a few donors, naive CD4 clonotypes were shared at a level of about 5%. Estimated richness was generally greater in naive than memory subsets.

Remarks on this clone: What it binds is not known.

The receptor's source is a young man in good health. Sequenced: naive CD4+ T cells sorted from blood. Subset meaning: CD45RA+ positively selected.

This chain's CDR3 is CASSSFGGNEQFF. The CDR3 bases are TGTGCCAGCAGCTCGTTTGGGGGCAATGAGCAGTTCTTC. The rearrangement uses TRBV11-2 and TRBJ2-1; D possibly matches TRBD1 or TRBD2 (5 bases each). The CDR3 has 13 amino acids. Trimming took 4 bases from V and 6 from J, leaving 10 bases between them. Germline assignment: CDR1 SGHAT and CDR2 FQNNGV.